This T cell receptor (beta chain) originates from a study of blood T cell repertoires in COVID-19. Overall study context: The cDNA or gDNA used as material had been derived from T cells, B-cell-depleted T cells, or PBMCs.

Measured with immunoSEQ multiplex PCR; TCRdb has only the in-frame clones, and not every one. The sample includes roughly 240,000 clones, around 82% of them seen just once. CDR3 size: 16 residues. Germline trimming cut 7 bases from V and 4 bases from J; bases unmatched to any gene: 14. CDR1 and CDR2 from the germline V gene are LNHDA and SQIVND (reference sequence). This clone was found once. The study recruited people aged about 18 to 95 years across about 25 US areas. This TCR was sampled from a woman aged 40 to 50 who had been exposed to COVID-19. This chain connects TRBV19 to TRBJ2-7; 9 bases agree with TRBD1. Sequencing was done on a sample of PBMCs or T cells enriched from blood (not recorded which). This CDR3 reads CASTTLGQGYPYEQYF. In DNA, the CDR3 is TGTGCCAGTACCACGTTGGGACAGGGTTATCCGTACGAGCAGTACTTC.